This T cell receptor (beta chain) is drawn from a study of metastatic and nonmetastatic thyroid tumors. Study-wide background: Repertoires from malignant and benign thyroid patients were compared across blood and tumor or nodule tissue. Study results and caveats: Compared with benign nodules, malignant thyroid tumors were reported to have significantly higher TCR beta diversity in both blood and tumor.

CDR1 is SEHNR, CDR2 FQNEAQ, per germline (reference sequence). V dropped 8 bases and J dropped 9 bases, with 9 bases sitting between them. The CDR3 totals 10 residues. Original methodology: To classify distant metastasis in papillary thyroid cancer, a model was built from CDR3 differences across clinicopathological groups. MiXCR was used by TCRdb to re-call the PCR reads. TCRdb's processing, not the authors', yielded these V and J calls. Among roughly 70,000 clones listed, roughly 18% were seen once. No treatment had been given to any patient before thyroid surgery. In this sample, this clone turned up many times. No antigen is known for it.

The chain couples TRBV7-9 to TRBJ2-3; D gene uncertain. The material sequenced was blood. The source of this sequence is a female donor with papillary thyroid cancer or a benign thyroid nodule (not recorded which). Some clones in this sample may be carry-over from other donors' samples. CDR3 in amino acids: CASGSETQYF. CDR3 nucleotide sequence: TGTGCCAGCGGCTCCGAGACGCAGTATTTT.